Listed below are T cell receptor beta chains from one sample, sequenced in a study of post-analysis software for immune sequencing data. TCRdb re-called the PCR reads with MiXCR, one entry per CDR3 protein. The sample records around 770,000 distinct CDR3 sequences, around 46% being singletons. The sequenced material came from blood. These receptors were obtained from a girl aged 10-17 years with multiple sclerosis. CDR3s include the opening cysteine and the closing phenylalanine or tryptophan. Each record gives: V gene, J gene, D gene, clone size, CDR3 protein, CDR3 DNA. The D gene is left open where the match is weak. Rows may omit the clone size; those that give it use once, few, many or a size class.

v_gene: TRBV12-3/TRBV12-4
j_gene: TRBJ1-2
d_gene: NA
abundance: NA
CDR3aa: CASSRITNYGYTF
CDR3nt: TGTGCCAGCAGCCGTATCACTAACTATGGCTACACCTTC

v_gene: TRBV4-3
j_gene: TRBJ1-2
d_gene: NA
abundance: NA
CDR3aa: CASSQGRGLNGYTF
CDR3nt: TGCGCCAGCAGCCAAGGAAGGGGGTTGAATGGCTACACCTTC

v_gene: TRBV20-1
j_gene: TRBJ2-3
d_gene: TRBD2
abundance: NA
CDR3aa: CSARERLAGPPSTDTQYF
CDR3nt: TGCAGTGCTAGAGAACGCCTAGCGGGACCCCCTAGCACAGATACGCAGTATTTT

v_gene: TRBV20-1
j_gene: TRBJ1-4
d_gene: NA
abundance: NA
CDR3aa: CSASQPGQGMEKLFF
CDR3nt: TGCAGTGCTAGCCAACCGGGCCAAGGGATGGAAAAACTGTTTTTT

v_gene: TRBV10-2
j_gene: TRBJ2-7
d_gene: NA
abundance: NA
CDR3aa: CASIGRGEQYF
CDR3nt: TGCGCCAGCATAGGGCGGGGCGAGCAGTACTTC

v_gene: TRBV6-5
j_gene: TRBJ2-3
d_gene: NA
abundance: NA
CDR3aa: CASRQGSRGDTQYF
CDR3nt: TGTGCCAGCAGGCAGGGGTCCCGGGGGGATACGCAGTATTTT

v_gene: TRBV2
j_gene: TRBJ1-6
d_gene: NA
abundance: NA
CDR3aa: CASSPWSWWDSPLHF
CDR3nt: TGTGCCAGCAGTCCATGGTCCTGGTGGGATTCACCCCTCCACTTT

v_gene: TRBV6-1
j_gene: TRBJ2-7
d_gene: NA
abundance: few
CDR3aa: CATEHRQYYEQYF
CDR3nt: TGTGCCACCGAACACCGTCAGTACTACGAGCAGTACTTC

v_gene: TRBV10-3
j_gene: TRBJ2-6
d_gene: NA
abundance: NA
CDR3aa: CATRVTGANVLTF
CDR3nt: TGTGCCACCAGGGTTACTGGGGCCAACGTCCTGACTTTC

v_gene: TRBV20-1
j_gene: TRBJ1-5
d_gene: NA
abundance: NA
CDR3aa: CSAPPDSSGQPQHF
CDR3nt: TGCAGTGCCCCCCCCGATTCGTCAGGTCAGCCCCAGCATTTT

v_gene: TRBV13
j_gene: TRBJ2-1
d_gene: NA
abundance: once
CDR3aa: CASLKGRVRNEQFF
CDR3nt: TGTGCCAGCCTCAAAGGGCGGGTTCGGAATGAGCAGTTCTTC

v_gene: TRBV29-1
j_gene: TRBJ2-1
d_gene: NA
abundance: few
CDR3aa: CSVVGESSYNEQFF
CDR3nt: TGCAGCGTTGTTGGGGAAAGCTCCTACAATGAGCAGTTCTTC

v_gene: TRBV11-3
j_gene: TRBJ2-5
d_gene: NA
abundance: NA
CDR3aa: CASSRPPETQYF
CDR3nt: TGTGCCAGCAGCCGGCCCCCGGAGACCCAGTACTTC

v_gene: TRBV29-1
j_gene: TRBJ2-5
d_gene: TRBD2
abundance: few
CDR3aa: CSVVGREEPETQYF
CDR3nt: TGCAGCGTTGTAGGGCGGGAGGAGCCGGAGACCCAGTACTTC

v_gene: TRBV7-2
j_gene: TRBJ2-6
d_gene: NA
abundance: NA
CDR3aa: CASSLRGGSGGANVLTF
CDR3nt: TGTGCCAGCAGCTTAAGGGGGGGGAGTGGAGGGGCCAACGTCCTGACTTTC

v_gene: TRBV20-1
j_gene: TRBJ2-5
d_gene: NA
abundance: NA
CDR3aa: CSARSWTGREQYF
CDR3nt: TGCAGTGCTAGATCCTGGACAGGGCGGGAGCAGTACTTC

v_gene: TRBV13
j_gene: TRBJ2-4
d_gene: TRBD2
abundance: NA
CDR3aa: CASSLVAGGPSRNIQYF
CDR3nt: TGTGCCAGCAGCTTAGTTGCGGGAGGGCCTTCCAGAAACATTCAGTACTTC

v_gene: TRBV9
j_gene: TRBJ2-7
d_gene: NA
abundance: few
CDR3aa: CASSPFQSYEQYF
CDR3nt: TGTGCCAGCAGTCCTTTCCAGTCCTACGAGCAGTACTTC

v_gene: TRBV28
j_gene: TRBJ2-3
d_gene: TRBD2
abundance: NA
CDR3aa: CASLSGGGTDTQYF
CDR3nt: TGTGCCAGCTTAAGCGGGGGGGGCACAGATACGCAGTATTTT

v_gene: TRBV7-9
j_gene: TRBJ1-5
d_gene: NA
abundance: NA
CDR3aa: CASSFSQGNQPQHF
CDR3nt: TGTGCCAGCAGCTTCTCGCAGGGTAATCAGCCCCAGCATTTT

v_gene: TRBV12-3/TRBV12-4
j_gene: TRBJ1-2
d_gene: NA
abundance: NA
CDR3aa: CANFGPNYGYTF
CDR3nt: TGTGCCAACTTCGGACCGAACTATGGCTACACCTTC

v_gene: TRBV4-2
j_gene: TRBJ1-6
d_gene: TRBD1
abundance: once
CDR3aa: CASSQSTGDNSPLHF
CDR3nt: TGTGCCAGCAGCCAAAGTACAGGGGATAATTCACCCCTCCACTTT

v_gene: TRBV7-2
j_gene: TRBJ2-5
d_gene: TRBD1
abundance: NA
CDR3aa: CASSPGTGWETQYF
CDR3nt: TGTGCCAGCAGCCCAGGGACAGGGTGGGAGACCCAGTACTTC

v_gene: TRBV6-1
j_gene: TRBJ1-1
d_gene: NA
abundance: NA
CDR3aa: CASSRLVIRGIGTEAFF
CDR3nt: TGTGCCAGCAGTCGCCTCGTAATCCGAGGGATTGGCACTGAAGCTTTCTTT

v_gene: TRBV7-9
j_gene: TRBJ1-5
d_gene: NA
abundance: few
CDR3aa: CASSLGGDNQPQHF
CDR3nt: TGCGCCAGCAGCTTGGGTGGCGACAATCAGCCCCAGCATTTT

v_gene: TRBV4-1
j_gene: TRBJ2-5
d_gene: NA
abundance: few
CDR3aa: CASSQNPGLVQETQYF
CDR3nt: TGCGCCAGCAGCCAAAACCCGGGTCTTGTCCAAGAGACCCAGTACTTC